The following is a T cell receptor (beta chain) sequence with its context. The data stem from a study of cytomegalovirus exposure and HLA in healthy donors. The PCR was carried out with 60 Vbeta primers and 13 Jbeta primers. TCRdb keeps only in-frame clones here, not all; method: immunoSEQ multiplex PCR. Of about 100,000 clones listed, 10% were seen once; the top ten hold approximately 6%. This CDR3 spans 15 amino acids. Trimming at V came to 2 bases and at J to 9 bases, leaving 7 bases not matched to a gene. From germline, CDR1 is SGHRS and CDR2 YFSETQ. The chain couples TRBV5-1 to TRBJ2-1; TRBD2 matches at 11 bases. The source of this sequence is a man in his forties or fifties in good health and CMV-seropositive. Specimen: PBMCs. CDR3 coding DNA: TGCGCCAGCAGCTTAGTAGCGGGAGGGCCCGGTGAGCAGTTCTTC. Residues: CASSLVAGGPGEQFF.